This passage covers 28 T cell receptor beta chains from one sample sequenced in a study of breast tumors, draining lymph nodes, adjacent tissues. TCRdb reprocessed the multiplex PCR reads with MiXCR, giving one entry per CDR3 protein. The top ten clones hold around 21% of a sample with around 22,000 distinct CDR3 sequences, approximately 60% of them seen once. Sequencing input: tumor-adjacent breast tissue. The source is a female donor with breast cancer. Some clones in this sample may be carry-over from other donors' samples.

In this sample, this clonotype turned up many times. The chain recombines TRBV4-3 with TRBJ2-6; tentatively, D is TRBD2 (5 bases). The CDR3 contains 16 residues. Germline loops: CDR1 LGHNA, CDR2 YSLEER. The ends were cut back, 0 bases at V and 4 bases at J, with 10 bases in the middle. CDR3 in amino acids: CASSQESGGGANVLTF. In DNA, the CDR3 is TGCGCCAGCAGCCAAGAGAGTGGCGGGGGGGCCAACGTCCTGACTTTC.

The chain carries TRBV19 and TRBJ1-2; 9 nucleotides match TRBD1. J gave up 6 bases and V 5 bases, and 4 bases lay outside the gene matches. The CDR3 contains 13 residues. Per germline, CDR1 LNHDA and CDR2 SQIVND (reference sequence). The chain's CDR3 is CASSGTGSNGYTF. The CDR3 coding sequence is TGTGCCAGTAGTGGGACAGGGTCTAATGGCTACACCTTC. Combining the CDR3 with reference TRBV19 and TRBJ1-2 gives the whole variable domain DGGITQSPKYLFRKEGQNVTLSCEQNLNHDAMYWYRQDPGQGLRLIYYSQIVNDFQKGDIAEGYSVSREKKESFPLTVTSAQKNPTAFYLCASSGTGSNGYTFGSGTRLTVV.

This clonotype was recorded many times. V usage is TRBV29-1 and J usage is TRBJ2-3; either TRBD1 or TRBD2 may supply D (5 bases each). Germline loops: CDR1 SQVTM, CDR2 ANQGSEA. The CDR3 runs to 13 residues. V dropped 4 bases and J dropped 4 bases, with 12 bases sitting between them. DNA for the CDR3: TGCAGCGTTGGCCGGGACGGGGCAGATACGCAGTATTTT. As protein: CSVGRDGADTQYF.

On this clonotype: A junction end diverges from the germline sequence, so it may reflect a read error. This sequence joins TRBV29-1 and TRBJ1-3; weak D call: TRBD1 (6 bases). The CDR3 length is 14 residues. Germline loops: CDR1 SQVTM, CDR2 ANQGSEA. Here the CDR3 DNA reads TGCAGCGCTGAAGACAGGTACTCTGGAAACACCATATATTTT. Residues: CSAEDRYSGNTIYF.

This clonotype was detected only once. One end of the junction fails to match germline, which may point to a read error. The gene calls are TRBV20-1 and TRBJ1-6, with D maybe TRBD1 (5 bases). This CDR3 spans 13 amino acids. Germline V lookup: CDR1 DFQATT, CDR2 SNEGSKA (reference sequence). The CDR3 sequence is CSASGGDGSPPHF. CDR3 coding DNA: TGCAGTGCTAGCGGAGGGGACGGATCACCCCCCCACTTT.

This chain links TRBV4-3 with TRBJ2-1; no clear D. Looked up from germline, CDR1 is LGHNA and CDR2 is YSLEER. This CDR3 contains 13 residues. Trimming removed 0 bases at V and 6 bases at J, with 6 bases between. This chain's CDR3 is CASSQDYLNEQFF. DNA for the CDR3: TGCGCCAGCAGCCAAGACTATCTCAATGAGCAGTTCTTC.

This clonotype was seen more than once but under ten times. V is TRBV4-2 and J is TRBJ2-1; 13 nucleotides agree with TRBD2. The V and J ends lost 6 bases and 7 bases, in that order; junction bases with no gene match: 9. Germline loops: CDR1 LGHNA, CDR2 YNFKEQ. CDR3 length: 16 residues. DNA of the CDR3: TGTGCCAGCAGACCACTAGCGGGGGGGATCGATAATGAGCAGTTCTTC. It yields the protein CASRPLAGGIDNEQFF.

The J gene is TRBJ1-5, the V gene TRBV5-6; the D gene is possibly TRBD1 (5 bases). The V end lost 4 bases, the J end lost 7 bases, and 21 bases lay between the germline ends. This CDR3 has 16 amino acids. Germline lookup yields CDR1 SGHDT and CDR2 YYEEEE. This chain's CDR3 is CASSTGTANMGQPQHF. CDR3 coding DNA: TGTGCCAGCAGCACCGGGACGGCGAATATGGGACAGCCCCAGCATTTT.

This clonotype was seen just once. V usage is TRBV2 and J usage is TRBJ2-1, with 11 bases identical to TRBD2. V shed 6 bases, J shed 9 bases, and the junction held 10 bases outside the gene matches. Germline CDR1 and CDR2: SNHLY and FYNNEI. CDR3 length: 15 residues. CDR3 region: CASSPTSGDRGEQFF. The CDR3 DNA follows: TGTGCCAGCAGCCCGACTAGCGGGGATAGGGGTGAGCAGTTCTTC. The full variable domain, rest sourced from reference TRBV2 and TRBJ2-1, is EPEVTQTPSHQVTQMGQEVILRCVPISNHLYFYWYRQILGQKVEFLVSFYNNEISEKSEIFDDQFSVERPDGSNFTLKIRSTKLEDSAMYFCASSPTSGDRGEQFFGPGTRLTVL.

The rearrangement joins TRBV20-1 to TRBJ2-5, with a tentative D call TRBD2 (6 bases). This CDR3 is built from 12 residues. Germline CDR1 reads DFQATT; CDR2 reads SNEGSKA (reference sequence). V dropped 6 bases and J dropped 5 bases, with 13 bases sitting between them. The CDR3 DNA reads TGCAGTGCCTACCCAGGAGGGGAGACCCAGTACTTC. It is translated as CSAYPGGETQYF.

There are many counts of this clonotype. The rearrangement links TRBV18 to TRBJ2-3, with D perhaps TRBD2 (5 bases). Germline V gene data show CDR1 as KGHSH and CDR2 as LQKENI. Trimming removed 1 base at V and 5 bases at J, with 16 bases between. There are 16 residues in the CDR3. The CDR3: CASSPLASRQGDTQYF. CDR3 nucleotides: TGTGCCAGCTCACCACTTGCTAGCCGCCAAGGAGATACGCAGTATTTT.

The chain joins TRBV6-4 to TRBJ2-7; TRBD1 is a possible D gene (6 bases). This CDR3 contains 12 residues. Trimming shortened V by 6 bases and J by 0 bases, and 6 bases separated the two germline ends. Germline lookup yields CDR1 MRHNA and CDR2 SNTAGT. This CDR3 reads CASRDSSYEQYF. The CDR3 DNA is TGTGCCAGCAGGGACAGCTCCTACGAGCAGTACTTC.

This clonotype is classed as medium-sized. The CDR3 protein is CAWSTGTSGLQDTQYF. CDR3 nucleotides: TGTGCCTGGAGTACAGGGACTAGCGGGTTACAGGATACGCAGTATTTT. V usage is TRBV30 and J usage is TRBJ2-3; 12 bases fit TRBD2. The CDR3 sequence is 16 residues long. Germline loops: CDR1 GTSNPN, CDR2 SVGIG (reference sequence). With 2 bases clipped from V and 6 bases from J, the junction kept 9 bases outside the gene matches.

The CDR3 is CASKTTNYGYTF. As DNA, the CDR3 is TGTGCCAGTAAAACAACAAACTATGGCTACACCTTC. The gene calls are TRBV19 and TRBJ1-2; no firm D call. V was shortened by 7 bases and J by 2 bases, with 8 bases between the two germline ends. CDR1 and CDR2 from the germline V gene are LNHDA and SQIVND (reference sequence). The CDR3 is made up of 12 amino acids.

This clonotype was recorded at least ten times. This chain links TRBV6-2 or TRBV6-3 with TRBJ2-3; TRBD2 matches at 12 bases. The CDR3 contains 18 residues. J lost 2 bases, V lost 5 bases, and 11 bases had no gene match. The germline V gene encodes CDR1 MNHEY and CDR2 SVGEGT. CDR3 DNA: TGTGCCAGCAGTCCCCTGGGGCTAGCGGGAGGGATCACAGATACGCAGTATTTT. The encoded protein is CASSPLGLAGGITDTQYF.

This clonotype appeared many times. V usage is TRBV7-2 and J usage is TRBJ2-6; D remains unclear. Trimming shortened V by 2 bases and J by 2 bases, and 4 bases separated the two germline ends. There are 14 residues in the CDR3. Germline V gene data show CDR1 as SGHTA and CDR2 as FQGNSA. The CDR3 region is CASSLYPGANVLTF. CDR3 DNA sequence: TGTGCCAGCAGCTTATACCCTGGGGCCAACGTCCTGACTTTC.

CDR3 in DNA: TGTGCCAGCAGTTATGGACAGGTTGCCTATAATTCACCCCTCCACTTT. Encoded protein: CASSYGQVAYNSPLHF. The chain has TRBV6-2 or TRBV6-3 and TRBJ1-6; TRBD1 matches 7 bases. Looked up from germline, CDR1 is MNHEY and CDR2 is SVGEGT. The CDR3 is 16 amino acids. The V segment lost 3 bases and the J segment 2 bases; nucleotides outside the gene matches: 4.

CDR3 region: CASSLPGTSGYTGELFF. Here the CDR3 DNA reads TGTGCCAGCAGTCTTCCCGGGACTAGCGGCTACACCGGGGAGCTGTTTTTT. The rearrangement joins TRBV2 to TRBJ2-2; 11 bases are a match to TRBD2. The CDR3 length is 17 residues. The V segment lost 5 bases and the J segment 3 bases; nucleotides outside the gene matches: 8. Germline V gene sequence: CDR1 SNHLY, CDR2 FYNNEI.

The gene calls are TRBV12-3 or TRBV12-4 and TRBJ2-1; 14 nucleotides agree with TRBD2. After removal of 6 bases from V and 2 bases from J, the junction contained 9 bases not matched to a gene. The CDR3 has 18 residues. DNA of the CDR3: TGTGCCAGCAGCCCCCCTCCGGGACTAGCGGGAGCCTACAATGAGCAGTTCTTC. Protein: CASSPPPGLAGAYNEQFF.

The rearrangement uses TRBV7-2 and TRBJ2-5; perhaps TRBD1 as D (6 bases). V was shortened by 3 bases and J by 6 bases, with 8 bases between the two germline ends. This CDR3 region has 12 residues. The germline V gene has CDR1 SGHTA and CDR2 FQGNSA. CDR3 sequence reads: CASSLGQKTQYF. The CDR3 DNA sequence: TGTGCCAGCAGCTTGGGACAAAAGACCCAGTACTTC.

A single count supports this clonotype. The chain uses TRBV2 and TRBJ1-2; the D is unclear. Germline V gives CDR1 SNHLY, CDR2 FYNNEI. Trimming pared 6 bases from V and 0 bases from J, leaving 8 bases between. The length of the CDR3 is 13 residues. CDR3 residues: CASRRLPNYGYTF. In DNA form, the CDR3 reads TGTGCCAGCAGAAGACTGCCTAACTATGGCTACACCTTC.

The chain joins TRBV20-1 to TRBJ2-7, with D possibly TRBD1 on 6 matching bases. The CDR3 covers 13 residues. The V end lost 8 bases, the J end lost 2 bases, and 16 bases lay between the germline ends. The germline gives CDR1 DFQATT, CDR2 SNEGSKA (reference sequence). For the CDR3, the DNA is TGCAGTTCTAACCAGGGGAACGCCTACGAGCAGTACTTC. Translation: CSSNQGNAYEQYF.

The J gene is TRBJ2-5, the V gene TRBV5-8; the D is unclear. The CDR3 runs 13 residues. V lost 4 bases, J lost 4 bases, and 11 bases lay in between. In germline, CDR1 is SGHTS, CDR2 YDEGEE. The CDR3 region has the DNA TGTGCCAGCAGCAGACAAATACCAGAGACCCAGTACTTC. It specifies CASSRQIPETQYF.

V and J are TRBV20-1 and TRBJ2-5, with D possibly TRBD2 on 5 matching bases. Germline V gene lookup returns CDR1 DFQATT and CDR2 SNEGSKA (reference sequence). Trimming cost V 1 base and J 7 bases, with 19 bases left between them. This CDR3 comprises 15 residues. CDR3 sequence reads: CSARGGLAQGRTQYF. CDR3 in DNA: TGCAGTGCTAGAGGAGGCCTAGCCCAAGGTCGGACCCAGTACTTC.

The table lists this clonotype with many counts. A much larger clone differs from this one at a single base, so this may be a read error. The chain couples TRBV7-2 to TRBJ1-5; 12 bases fit TRBD1. The CDR3 contains 15 residues. CDR1 is SGHTA, CDR2 FQGNSA, per germline. Germline trimming cut 4 bases from V and 5 bases from J; bases unmatched to any gene: 3. The CDR3 is CTSSSGQGAHQPQHF. In DNA, the CDR3 is TGTACCAGCAGCTCGGGACAGGGGGCGCATCAGCCCCAGCATTTT.

In this sample, this clonotype is large. The junction shows a germline mismatch at one end, possibly a read error. The chain joins TRBV7-7 to TRBJ2-2; D is unclear. Germline CDR1 reads SSHAT; CDR2 reads FNYEAQ (reference sequence). The CDR3 extends over 15 amino acids. The CDR3 spells CASSLESGITGELFF. The DNA of the CDR3 is TGTGCTAGCAGCTTAGAATCTGGTATCACCGGGGAGCTGTTTTTT.

This clonotype has ten or more counts. A single base separates this from a much larger clone, so it may be a read error. CDR3 amino acids: CSAFDRGNEPFF. The CDR3 region has the DNA TGCAGTGCTTTCGACAGGGGTAATGAGCCGTTCTTC. V gene TRBV20-1 combines with J gene TRBJ2-1; 8 bases align to TRBD1. Germline V lookup: CDR1 DFQATT, CDR2 SNEGSKA (reference sequence). The CDR3 totals 12 residues.

By its share, this clonotype is medium-sized. The rearrangement joins TRBV5-1 to TRBJ1-6, with 7 nucleotides matching TRBD1. The length of the CDR3 is 13 residues. J lost 9 bases, V lost 3 bases, and 3 bases had no gene match. Germline assignment: CDR1 SGHRS and CDR2 YFSETQ. The CDR3 sequence: CASSSNRGSPLHF. In DNA form, the CDR3 reads TGCGCCAGCAGCTCCAACAGGGGTTCACCCCTCCACTTT.